Detailed here is one T cell receptor (beta chain). This sample is part of a study of cytomegalovirus exposure and HLA in healthy donors. The CDR3 covers 15 residues. V shed 10 bases and J 3 bases; nucleotides not matched to a gene: 15. Clones were read by immunoSEQ multiplex PCR, and TCRdb kept only the in-frame ones, dropping some. The top ten clones hold about 1% of a sample with approximately 100,000 clones, around 93% of them seen once. This receptor was taken from a woman under 40 in good health and CMV-seropositive. The sequencing sample was made of PBMCs. J is TRBJ2-7 and V is TRBV23-1; 7 positions agree with TRBD2. TRBV23-1 qualifies as an ORF whose function is uncertain. Here the CDR3 reads CANPDLRRENYEQYF. CDR3 coding DNA: TGCGCCAACCCAGATCTCCGGCGGGAGAACTACGAGCAGTACTTC.